Each of the 4 T cell receptor beta chains below was sequenced from the same sample in a study of blood T cell repertoires in COVID-19. The data were produced by immunoSEQ multiplex PCR, yet TCRdb's version contains in-frame clones alone and is incomplete. The sample yields roughly 250,000 clones, approximately 85% seen once. The sample taken for sequencing was peripheral blood. The receptors shown here come from a woman between 55 and 75 years old with active or convalescent COVID-19.

The V call is TRBV30, the J call TRBJ1-5; D is possibly TRBD1 (6 bases). The V end was cut by 7 bases, the J end by 4 bases, with 17 bases between. CDR1 GTSNPN and CDR2 SVGIG come from the germline V gene (reference sequence). This CDR3 has 14 residues. This chain's CDR3 is CASYPRTENQPQHF. CDR3 DNA: TGTGCCTCTTACCCAAGGACAGAGAATCAGCCCCAGCATTTT.

The chain joins TRBV5-4 to TRBJ1-1, with 9 bases fitting TRBD1. From germline, CDR1 is SGHNT and CDR2 YYREEE (reference sequence). V was pared by 0 bases and J by 4 bases, with 1 base of the junction left unmatched. The CDR3 sequence is 14 residues long. This CDR3 reads CASSLGTGVTEAFF. The CDR3 bases are TGTGCCAGCAGCTTGGGGACAGGGGTCACTGAAGCTTTCTTT.

Worth noting for this clone: The identical CDR3 is also encoded by other nucleotide sequences in the sample. The rearrangement uses TRBV12-3 or TRBV12-4 and TRBJ1-1; 7 positions agree with TRBD1. V lost 7 bases to trimming and J lost 1 base; unmatched junction nucleotides: 3. CDR3 length equals 13 residues. The CDR3 region is CASNRQGNTEAFF. CDR3 coding DNA: TGTGCCAGCAATCGACAGGGGAACACTGAAGCTTTCTTT.

This chain links TRBV5-1 with TRBJ1-1; possible D gene TRBD1, 6 bases. The CDR3 has 12 amino acids. V was trimmed by 4 bases and J by 7 bases, leaving 11 bases between them. The germline CDR1 and CDR2 sequences are SGHRS and YFSETQ. The CDR3 here is CASSSNRVEAFF. The CDR3 DNA is TGCGCCAGCAGCAGCAACAGGGTTGAAGCTTTCTTT.